This is a list of T cell receptor beta chains from one sample in a study of Ad26.COV2.S vaccination and SARS-CoV-2 variants. Here immunoSEQ multiplex PCR was the method, and the copy in TCRdb shows in-frame clones only, minus some. The data contain about 680,000 clones, more than 80% of them singletons. The source material was peripheral blood, sampled in a trial of Ad26.COV2.S vaccine versus placebo. The source of these receptors is a person aged 18 to 65 who received the Ad26.COV2.S COVID-19 vaccine or a placebo. The CDR3 runs from the conserved cysteine through the conserved F or W. The D gene is left open where the match is weak. Not every row has a clone size; where given, it reads once, few, many or a size class.

>.|TRBJ2-7|TRBD2|TRBV7-2
TGTGCCAGCAGCCCCCTAGCGGGGGGGTGGTACGAGCAGTACTTC
CASSPLAGGWYEQYF
>.|TRBJ2-7|.|TRBV10-3
TGTGCCATCACCTCGAGCGGACAGTACGAGCAGTACTTC
CAITSSGQYEQYF
>.|TRBJ1-2|.|TRBV7-2
TGTGCCAGCAGCTTAGACACCGACTATGGCTACACCTTC
CASSLDTDYGYTF
>.|TRBJ1-1|.|TRBV7-2
TGTGCCAGCAGCTTTGACAGGCAAACTGAAGCTTTCTTT
CASSFDRQTEAFF
>once|TRBJ2-3|.|TRBV3-1/TRBV3-2
TGTGCCAGCAGCCAAAACGCGGATGCCGGGCAGTATTTT
CASSQNADAGQYF
>few|TRBJ1-2|TRBD1|TRBV5-6
TGTGCCAGCAGCTTGGCGGGTACAGGGGGTAATGGCTACACCTTC
CASSLAGTGGNGYTF
>.|TRBJ2-7|.|TRBV27
TGTGCCAGCAGTTCCCATGACAGCTACGAGCAGTACTTC
CASSSHDSYEQYF
>.|TRBJ2-2|TRBD2|TRBV5-6
TGTGCCAGCAGCTGGATTCTAGCGGCGAACACCGGGGAGCTGTTTTTT
CASSWILAANTGELFF
>.|TRBJ2-5|TRBD1|TRBV5-4
TGTGCCAGCAGCTACCCTGGACAGGGACTCAAAGAGACCCAGTACTTC
CASSYPGQGLKETQYF
>once|TRBJ2-3|.|TRBV5-1
TGCGCCAGCAGCTTGCCCGGAACCACAGATACGCAGTATTTT
CASSLPGTTDTQYF
>once|TRBJ2-1|TRBD2|TRBV10-1
TGCGCCAGCAGTCGCTCGGCTAGCGGGGGTTACAATGAGCAGTTCTTC
CASSRSASGGYNEQFF
>.|TRBJ1-5|TRBD1|TRBV30
TGTGCCTGGAGTAACGACAGGGTTAGCAATCAGCCCCAGCATTTT
CAWSNDRVSNQPQHF
>.|TRBJ1-2|.|TRBV19
TGTGCCAGTAGTCCACAGTCTCAAACCTATTATGGCTACACCTTC
CASSPQSQTYYGYTF
>once|TRBJ2-5|.|TRBV3-1/TRBV3-2
TGTGCCAGCAGCCAAGATTCGGGTGGAGAGACCCAGTACTTC
CASSQDSGGETQYF
>.|TRBJ2-3|TRBD2|TRBV9
TGTGCCAGCAGCGTAGAGACAGCGGGGGTTAGCACAGATACGCAGTATTTT
CASSVETAGVSTDTQYF
>.|TRBJ2-1|TRBD2|TRBV11-3
TGTGCCAGCAGCCAAGCGGGAGGTTCAAGTGAGCAGTTCTTC
CASSQAGGSSEQFF
>.|TRBJ2-7|.|TRBV18
TGTGCCAGCTCACCACTTGGTGGCTCCTACGAGCAGTACTTC
CASSPLGGSYEQYF
>once|TRBJ2-5|TRBD1|TRBV6-5
TGTGCCAGCAGTCACAGACCGGGACAGCAAGAGACCCAGTACTTC
CASSHRPGQQETQYF
>.|TRBJ2-6|.|TRBV6-5
TGTGCCAGCAGTTACCGGGTCCATCCTGGGGCCAACGTCCTGACTTTC
CASSYRVHPGANVLTF
>.|TRBJ1-1|.|TRBV5-1
TGCGCCAGCAGGGAACGGATGAACACTGAAGCTTTCTTT
CASRERMNTEAFF
>once|TRBJ2-2|.|TRBV7-3
TGTGCCAGCGGGGGTGGGAACACCGGGGAGCTGTTTTTT
CASGGGNTGELFF
>.|TRBJ1-1|TRBD1|TRBV2
TGTGCCAGCCGGGACAGGGATGGGACTGAAGCTTTCTTT
CASRDRDGTEAFF
>.|TRBJ2-5|TRBD1|TRBV9
TGTGCCAGCAGCGCCGGGACAGGGCAACAAGAGACCCAGTACTTC
CASSAGTGQQETQYF
>.|TRBJ2-7|TRBD1|TRBV6-5
TGTGCCAGCAAGGGACAGGACTCCTACGAGCAGTACTTC
CASKGQDSYEQYF
>.|TRBJ2-7|TRBD2|TRBV6-2/TRBV6-3
TGTGCCAGCAGCCCCGGGCTAGCGGGGGGATACGAGCAGTACTTC
CASSPGLAGGYEQYF
>few|TRBJ2-1|TRBD2|TRBV19
TGTGCCAGTAGTACTTACCCGGGACTAGCGGGCAATGAGCAGTTCTTC
CASSTYPGLAGNEQFF
>few|TRBJ1-2|.|TRBV23-1
TGCGCCAGCAGTCTGCGCCAGGACCATCTTGGCTACACCTTC
CASSLRQDHLGYTF
>.|TRBJ2-5|TRBD2|TRBV24-1
TGTGCCACCAGTGTTGGGGGGGTGGAGACCCAGTACTTC
CATSVGGVETQYF
>.|TRBJ2-7|TRBD1|TRBV6-5
TGTGCCAGTCGGGACAGGCGCATCGAGCAGTACTTC
CASRDRRIEQYF
>.|TRBJ2-3|.|TRBV11-2
TGTGCCAGCAGCTTCACGGGAGATACGCAGTATTTT
CASSFTGDTQYF
>once|TRBJ1-1|TRBD1|TRBV6-6
TGTGCCAGCAGCCCCGGGACAGGGGATGGTCCCACTGAAGCTTTCTTT
CASSPGTGDGPTEAFF
>few|TRBJ2-7|TRBD1|TRBV11-2
TGTGCCAGCAGCCCATTACCCGGGACAGGGATCTACGAGCAGTACTTC
CASSPLPGTGIYEQYF
>once|TRBJ1-2|TRBD1|TRBV19
TGTGCCAGTAGTATAGGGACAGGGGAAAACTATGGCTACACCTTC
CASSIGTGENYGYTF
>.|TRBJ1-1|.|TRBV7-8
TGTGCCAGCAGTGGGGGCTTGAACACTGAAGCTTTCTTT
CASSGGLNTEAFF
>.|TRBJ2-1|TRBD2|TRBV19
TGTGCCAGTAGTTCCCAAGGTCAAGCGGGAGGAATGAATGAGCAGTTCTTC
CASSSQGQAGGMNEQFF
>few|TRBJ2-3|.|TRBV6-5
TGTGCCAGCAGGAGAGGCGAAACAGATACGCAGTATTTT
CASRRGETDTQYF
>.|TRBJ2-1|.|TRBV2
TGTGCCAGCAGTCTCCGGGATGAGCAGTTCTTC
CASSLRDEQFF
>few|TRBJ2-7|.|TRBV7-9
TGTGCCAGCAGCTTAGGGCAGGGGTTCACCTACGAGCAGTACTTC
CASSLGQGFTYEQYF
>.|TRBJ1-4|.|TRBV5-4
TGTGCCAGCAGCCCCTCGGGGGGGACTAATGAAAAACTGTTTTTT
CASSPSGGTNEKLFF
>.|TRBJ1-5|.|TRBV14
TGTGCCAGCAGCCAAGACCAGAATCAGCCCCAGCATTTT
CASSQDQNQPQHF
>.|TRBJ1-2|.|TRBV7-2
TGTGCCAGCAGCGTTACAGCGAACTATGGCTACACCTTC
CASSVTANYGYTF
>.|TRBJ1-1|.|TRBV29-1
TGCAGCGTTGAGCCCAGGCTACGGGGTTCGAACACTGAAGCTTTCTTT
CSVEPRLRGSNTEAFF
>many|TRBJ1-6|TRBD1|TRBV6-4
TGTGCCAACCCGCAGGGGGTTTTCTATAATTCACCCCTCCACTTT
CANPQGVFYNSPLHF
>.|TRBJ1-1|.|TRBV6-5
TGTGCCAGCAGTTGGAGGGGTAACACTGAAGCTTTCTTT
CASSWRGNTEAFF
>.|TRBJ2-5|.|TRBV18
TGTGCCAGCTCACCCCTTCGGTCAGGGCAAGAGACCCAGTACTTC
CASSPLRSGQETQYF
>.|TRBJ1-2|.|TRBV18
TGTGCCAGCTCACCAAACCGGGCCACCACCCGGGCTGATGGCTACACCTTC
CASSPNRATTRADGYTF
>.|TRBJ1-5|.|TRBV6-1
TGTGCCAGCAGTGAAGCGAGGGGTTTCGGCAATCAGCCCCAGCATTTT
CASSEARGFGNQPQHF
>.|TRBJ2-7|TRBD1|TRBV6-2/TRBV6-3
TGTGCCAGCAGCGACAGGGGGCTGGGCTCCTACGAGCAGTACTTC
CASSDRGLGSYEQYF
>.|TRBJ2-1|TRBD1|TRBV5-1
TGCGCCAGCAGCTCGGGACAGCAGTACAATGAGCAGTTCTTC
CASSSGQQYNEQFF
>few|TRBJ1-1|.|TRBV6-5
TGTGCCAGCAGTTACTCTGGGGTCATGAACACTGAAGCTTTCTTT
CASSYSGVMNTEAFF